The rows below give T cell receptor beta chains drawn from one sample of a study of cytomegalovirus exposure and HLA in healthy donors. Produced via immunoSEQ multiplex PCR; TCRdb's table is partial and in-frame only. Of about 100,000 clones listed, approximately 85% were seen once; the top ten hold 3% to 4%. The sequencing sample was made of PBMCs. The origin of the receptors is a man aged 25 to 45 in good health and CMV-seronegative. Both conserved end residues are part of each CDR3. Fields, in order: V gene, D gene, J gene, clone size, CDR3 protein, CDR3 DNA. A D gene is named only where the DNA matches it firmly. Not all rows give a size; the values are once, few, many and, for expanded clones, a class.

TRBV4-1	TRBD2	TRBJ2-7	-	CASSPAGDQPYEQYF	TGCGCCAGCAGCCCAGCGGGGGACCAACCCTACGAGCAGTACTTC
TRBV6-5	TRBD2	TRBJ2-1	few	CASRGTSGFYNEQFF	TGTGCCAGCAGGGGGACTAGCGGATTCTACAATGAGCAGTTCTTC
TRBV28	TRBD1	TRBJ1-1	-	CASTRDRGRNTEAFF	TGTGCCAGCACCAGGGACAGGGGGCGGAACACTGAAGCTTTCTTT
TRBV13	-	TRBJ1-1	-	CASSPRGGTEAFF	TGTGCCAGCAGCCCCCGGGGGGGAACTGAAGCTTTCTTT
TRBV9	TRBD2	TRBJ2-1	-	CASSSEGRGGSYNEQFF	TGTGCCAGCAGCTCAGAGGGCCGGGGGGGCTCCTACAATGAGCAGTTCTTC
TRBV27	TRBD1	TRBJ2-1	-	CASSLAGQGTGEQFF	TGTGCCAGCAGTTTAGCGGGACAGGGGACCGGTGAGCAGTTCTTC
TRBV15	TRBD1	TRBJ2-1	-	CATSKNRGPYNEQFF	TGTGCCACCAGCAAAAACAGGGGACCCTACAATGAGCAGTTCTTC
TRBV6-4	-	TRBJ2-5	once	CASTYRGCEETQYF	TGTGCCAGCACCTATAGGGGATGCGAAGAGACCCAGTACTTC
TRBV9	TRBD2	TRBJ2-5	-	CASSPGLAEETQYF	TGTGCCAGCAGCCCGGGACTAGCGGAAGAGACCCAGTACTTC
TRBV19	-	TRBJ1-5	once	CASSPEIMRGPAHYQPQHF	TGTGCCAGTAGTCCCGAGATCATGCGAGGGCCGGCCCATTATCAGCCCCAGCATTTT
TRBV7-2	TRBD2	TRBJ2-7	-	CASSSSGLATDEQYF	TGTGCCAGCAGCTCCTCCGGACTAGCGACAGACGAGCAGTACTTC
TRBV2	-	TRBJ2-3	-	CASKKRQDTDTQYF	TGTGCCAGCAAGAAGAGACAGGACACAGATACGCAGTATTTT
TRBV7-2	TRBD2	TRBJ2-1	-	CASSLAGGPYNEQFF	TGTGCCAGCAGTCTAGCGGGAGGGCCCTACAATGAGCAGTTCTTC
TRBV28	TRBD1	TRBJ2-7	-	CASSFNGQGNEQYF	TGTGCCAGCAGTTTTAATGGACAGGGGAACGAGCAGTACTTC
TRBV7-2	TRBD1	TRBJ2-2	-	CASSVWGTALTGELFF	TGTGCCAGCAGCGTATGGGGGACAGCCCTCACCGGGGAGCTGTTTTTT
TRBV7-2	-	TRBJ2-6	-	CASISYSGANVLTF	TGTGCCAGCATCTCCTACTCTGGGGCCAACGTCCTGACTTTC
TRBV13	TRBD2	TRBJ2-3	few	CASSTGLATSTDTQYF	TGTGCCAGCAGCACGGGACTAGCGACTAGCACAGATACGCAGTATTTT
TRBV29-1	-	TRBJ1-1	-	CSVEVRATEEKAFF	TGCAGCGTTGAAGTTCGGGCGACGGAGGAAAAAGCTTTCTTT
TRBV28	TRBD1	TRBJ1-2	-	CASSFWGQYNGYTF	TGTGCCAGCAGTTTCTGGGGACAGTATAATGGCTACACCTTC
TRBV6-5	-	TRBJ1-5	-	CASSIRQTSNQPQHF	TGTGCCAGCAGCATCCGACAGACCAGCAATCAGCCCCAGCATTTT
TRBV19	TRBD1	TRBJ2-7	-	CATGAGGYEQYF	TGTGCCACCGGAGCAGGGGGCTACGAGCAGTACTTC
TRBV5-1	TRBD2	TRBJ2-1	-	CASAGTSGGNEQFF	TGCGCCAGCGCCGGGACTAGCGGCGGCAATGAGCAGTTCTTC
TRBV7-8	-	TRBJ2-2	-	CASSFEQGSAGELFF	TGTGCCAGCAGCTTTGAACAGGGTTCTGCCGGGGAGCTGTTTTTT
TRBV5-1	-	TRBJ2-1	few	CASSLAGGNEQFF	TGCGCCAGCAGCTTGGCCGGAGGCAATGAGCAGTTCTTC
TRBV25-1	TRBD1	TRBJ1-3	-	CASSVGQGAGNTIYF	TGTGCCAGCAGTGTGGGACAGGGGGCTGGAAACACCATATATTTT
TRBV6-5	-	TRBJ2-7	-	CASSPGFEQYF	TGTGCCAGCAGTCCCGGTTTCGAGCAGTACTTC
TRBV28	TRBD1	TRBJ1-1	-	CASVDRAGSAEAFF	TGTGCCAGCGTGGACAGGGCGGGATCGGCTGAAGCTTTCTTT
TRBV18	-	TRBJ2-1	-	CASSQVAVRGNEQFF	TGTGCCAGCTCACAGGTTGCGGTCCGGGGCAATGAGCAGTTCTTC
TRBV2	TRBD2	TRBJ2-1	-	CASSDPLRTSGNYNEQFF	TGTGCCAGCAGCGACCCCCTCCGGACTAGCGGCAATTACAATGAGCAGTTCTTC
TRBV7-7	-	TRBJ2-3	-	CASSLGLSSADTQYF	TGTGCTAGCAGCCTGGGACTCTCTTCAGCTGATACGCAGTATTTT
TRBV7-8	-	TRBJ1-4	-	CASRETGEKLFF	TGTGCCAGCAGAGAAACAGGGGAAAAACTGTTTTTT
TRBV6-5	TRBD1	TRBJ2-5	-	CASTYGDRGGTQYF	TGTGCCAGCACCTACGGGGACAGGGGGGGGACCCAGTACTTC
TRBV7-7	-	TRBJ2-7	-	CASGWRDRVHYEQYF	TGTGCCAGCGGTTGGAGGGACAGAGTCCACTACGAGCAGTACTTC
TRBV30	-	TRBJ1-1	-	CAWSVGGSSAEAFF	TGTGCCTGGAGTGTAGGAGGGTCTTCTGCTGAAGCTTTCTTT
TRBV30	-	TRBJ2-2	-	CAWSVRGGWDTGELFF	TGTGCCTGGAGTGTCAGAGGGGGTTGGGACACCGGGGAGCTGTTTTTT
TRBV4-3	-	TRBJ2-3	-	CASSLSVGANTDTQYF	TGCGCCAGCAGCCTCTCCGTAGGGGCAAACACAGATACGCAGTATTTT
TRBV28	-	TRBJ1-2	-	CASSETDYGYTF	TGTGCCAGCAGCGAGACAGACTATGGCTACACCTTC
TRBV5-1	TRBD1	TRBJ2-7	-	CASSSVRGQYEQYF	TGCGCCAGCAGTTCGGTAAGGGGGCAATACGAGCAGTACTTC
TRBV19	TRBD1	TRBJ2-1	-	CASRRQGSGKHEQFF	TGTGCCAGTAGGCGACAGGGGTCGGGTAAACATGAGCAGTTCTTC